This T cell receptor beta chain was captured in a study of radiotherapy plus CTLA-4 blockade in lung cancer. Study at large: For approximately 17% of patients, objective responses occurred, and roughly 31% had disease control. Points from the study as a whole: Early clonal dynamics of blood T cells, together with interferon-beta, were reported as the best response predictor.

Comment on this clone: The antigen is unknown.

Germline-derived CDR1 and CDR2 are LNHDA and SQIVND (reference sequence). Trimming cost V 3 bases and J 6 bases; bases outside gene matches: 3. The CDR3 runs 14 residues. Patients in the study, people with chemo-refractory metastatic non-small-cell lung cancer, received focal radiation plus ipilimumab CTLA-4 blockade. Using immunoSEQ multiplex PCR, the repertoire was profiled, and TCRdb retains in-frame clones only, with some absent. The table lists 80,000 or so clones, about 79% of them singletons, with about 20% in the top ten. The rearrangement joins TRBV19 to TRBJ2-7, with TRBD1 matching over 12 bases. This receptor was taken from a human donor with non-small cell lung cancer whose response to radiotherapy plus ipilimumab could not be evaluated. Some clones in this sample may be carry-over from other donors' samples. The starting material was peripheral blood, obtained from a patient treated with radiotherapy plus ipilimumab. The CDR3 protein is CASSIRDRGPEQYF. CDR3 DNA sequence: TGTGCCAGTAGTATCCGGGACAGGGGGCCCGAGCAGTACTTC.